This T cell receptor beta chain was captured in a study of blood T cell repertoires in COVID-19. Study summary: T cells, B-cell-depleted T cells, or PBMCs provided the cDNA or gDNA that served as material.

This clone was seen just once. Each participant's cohort was designated according to participant-reported clinical history. What the recovered Cohort 3 donors had was two negative PCRs, clearance, or symptom resolution. In the original workflow: Estimates of nucleated cell counts were drawn from the amplification of reference gene primers. Clones were read by immunoSEQ multiplex PCR, and TCRdb kept only the in-frame ones, dropping some. V, J and clone size derive from that table, while D and trimming were established from the DNA sequence. The top ten clones hold over 9.5% of a sample with more than 250,000 clones, 65% to 90% of them seen once. The V gene end was trimmed by 0 bases and the J gene end by 11 bases; junction bases not matched to a gene: 12. The CDR3 loop spans 16 amino acids. The germline V gene has CDR1 SGHKS and CDR2 YYEKEE (reference sequence).

The clonotype originates from a woman under 30 who had recovered from COVID-19. The chain recombines TRBV5-5 with TRBJ1-4; the match to TRBD1 covers 8 bases. The sequenced sample consisted of PBMCs or T cells enriched from blood (not recorded which). The CDR3 DNA reads as TGTGCCAGCAGCTTGGTGGCAGGGGGCCCAACAGTGAAACTGTTTTTT. The encoded protein is CASSLVAGGPTVKLFF. Complete variable domain (other parts from reference TRBV5-5 and TRBJ1-4): DAGVTQSPTHLIKTRGQQVTLRCSPISGHKSVSWYQQVLGQGPQFIFQYYEKEERGRGNFPDRFSARQFPNYSSELNVNALLLGDSALYLCASSLVAGGPTVKLFFGSGTQLSVL.